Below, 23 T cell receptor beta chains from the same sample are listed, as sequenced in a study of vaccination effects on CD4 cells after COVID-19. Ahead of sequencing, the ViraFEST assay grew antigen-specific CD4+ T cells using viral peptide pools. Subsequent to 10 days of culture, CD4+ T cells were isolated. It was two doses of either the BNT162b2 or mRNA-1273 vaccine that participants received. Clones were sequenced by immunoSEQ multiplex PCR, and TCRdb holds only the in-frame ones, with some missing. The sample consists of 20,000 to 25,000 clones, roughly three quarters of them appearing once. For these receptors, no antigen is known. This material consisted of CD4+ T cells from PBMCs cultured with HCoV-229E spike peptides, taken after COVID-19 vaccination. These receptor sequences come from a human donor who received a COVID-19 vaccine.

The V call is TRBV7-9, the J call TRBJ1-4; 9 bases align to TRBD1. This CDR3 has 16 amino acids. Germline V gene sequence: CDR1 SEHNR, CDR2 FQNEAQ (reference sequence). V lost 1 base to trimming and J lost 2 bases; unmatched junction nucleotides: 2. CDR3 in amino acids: CASSLGDRGTNEKLFF. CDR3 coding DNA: TGTGCCAGCAGCTTAGGCGACAGGGGGACTAATGAAAAACTGTTTTTT.

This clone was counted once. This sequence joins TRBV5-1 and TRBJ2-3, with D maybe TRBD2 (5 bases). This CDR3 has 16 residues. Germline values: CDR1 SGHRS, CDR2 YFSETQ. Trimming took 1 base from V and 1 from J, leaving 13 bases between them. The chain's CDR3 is CASSLLVGVGTDTQYF. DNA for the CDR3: TGCGCCAGCAGCTTGTTGGTGGGAGTAGGCACAGATACGCAGTATTTT. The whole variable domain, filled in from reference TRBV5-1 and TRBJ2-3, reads KAGVTQTPRYLIKTRGQQVTLSCSPISGHRSVSWYQQTPGQGLQFLFEYFSETQRNKGNFPGRFSGRQFSNSRSEMNVSTLELGDSALYLCASSLLVGVGTDTQYFGPGTRLTVL.

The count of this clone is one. CDR3 sequence reads: CASSLGADMDTDTQYF. CDR3 sequence (DNA): TGCGCCAGCAGCTTGGGGGCCGACATGGACACAGATACGCAGTATTTT. The chain carries TRBV5-1 and TRBJ2-3; D is unclear. The CDR3 is made up of 16 amino acids. Trimming stripped 0 bases from V and 2 bases from J, with 13 bases between. The germline V gene encodes CDR1 SGHRS and CDR2 YFSETQ. The full variable domain, completed using reference TRBV5-1 and TRBJ2-3, is KAGVTQTPRYLIKTRGQQVTLSCSPISGHRSVSWYQQTPGQGLQFLFEYFSETQRNKGNFPGRFSGRQFSNSRSEMNVSTLELGDSALYLCASSLGADMDTDTQYFGPGTRLTVL.

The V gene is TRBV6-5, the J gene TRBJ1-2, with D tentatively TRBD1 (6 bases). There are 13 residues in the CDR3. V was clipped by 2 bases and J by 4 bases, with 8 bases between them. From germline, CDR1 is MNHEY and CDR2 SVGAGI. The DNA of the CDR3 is TGTGCCAGCAGTTACGACAGGAGCTATGGCTACACCTTC. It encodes CASSYDRSYGYTF.

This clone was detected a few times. The CDR3 reads CASSSGTGGGTEAFF. The CDR3 nucleotides are TGCGCCAGCAGCTCCGGGACAGGGGGAGGCACTGAAGCTTTCTTT. The V gene is TRBV5-1, the J gene TRBJ1-1; 11 bases agree with TRBD1. V shed 3 bases, J shed 4 bases, and the junction held 5 bases outside the gene matches. The CDR3 runs 15 residues. Germline CDR1 is SGHRS and CDR2 is YFSETQ.

The CDR3 loop reads CASSEGASGNTIYF. The CDR3 nucleotides are TGTGCCAGCAGTGAGGGGGCTTCGGGAAACACCATATATTTT. The rearrangement uses TRBV6-1 and TRBJ1-3, with TRBD1 as a possible D gene (6 bases). The CDR3 spans 14 residues. Germline CDR1 and CDR2: MNHNS and SASEGT. Trimming removed 3 bases at V and 4 bases at J, with 10 bases between.

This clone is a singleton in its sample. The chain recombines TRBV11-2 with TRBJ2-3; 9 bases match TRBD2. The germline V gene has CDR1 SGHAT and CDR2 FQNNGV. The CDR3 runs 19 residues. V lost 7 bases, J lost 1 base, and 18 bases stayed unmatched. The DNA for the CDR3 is TGTGCCAGCATGGGGTTGGCAGCGGGAGGAAGATTAGGCACAGATACGCAGTATTTT. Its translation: CASMGLAAGGRLGTDTQYF.

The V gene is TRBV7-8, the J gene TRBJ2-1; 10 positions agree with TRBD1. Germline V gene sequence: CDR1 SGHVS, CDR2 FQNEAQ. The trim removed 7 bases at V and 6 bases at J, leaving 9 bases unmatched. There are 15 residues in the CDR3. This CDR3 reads CASTNRDRGPNEQFF. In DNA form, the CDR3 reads TGTGCCAGCACTAACCGGGACAGGGGCCCCAATGAGCAGTTCTTC.

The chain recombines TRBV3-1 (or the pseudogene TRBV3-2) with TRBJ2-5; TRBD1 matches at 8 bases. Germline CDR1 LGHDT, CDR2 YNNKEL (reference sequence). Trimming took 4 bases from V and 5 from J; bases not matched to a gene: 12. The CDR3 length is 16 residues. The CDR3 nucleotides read TGTGCCAGCAGCCCTCCGGGACAGGTGGCCGGGGAGACCCAGTACTTC. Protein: CASSPPGQVAGETQYF.

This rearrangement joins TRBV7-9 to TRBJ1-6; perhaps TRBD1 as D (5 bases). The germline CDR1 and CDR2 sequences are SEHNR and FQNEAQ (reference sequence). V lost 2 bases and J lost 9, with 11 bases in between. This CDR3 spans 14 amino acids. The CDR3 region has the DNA TGTGCCAGCAGCTTAACCAGGGACGCTTCACCCCTCCACTTT. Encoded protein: CASSLTRDASPLHF. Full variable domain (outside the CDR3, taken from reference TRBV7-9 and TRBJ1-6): DTGVSQNPRHKITKRGQNVTFRCDPISEHNRLYWYRQTLGQGPEFLTYFQNEAQLEKSRLLSDRFSAERPKGSFSTLEIQRTEQGDSAMYLCASSLTRDASPLHFGNGTRLTVT.

CDR3 nucleotides: TGCGCCAGCAGCTTGCAGGGGGCGCAAACAGATACGCAGTATTTT. Translated: CASSLQGAQTDTQYF. V gene TRBV5-1 combines with J gene TRBJ2-3; 8 bases match TRBD1. Germline CDR1 SGHRS, CDR2 YFSETQ. With V trimmed by 1 base and J by 3 bases, 4 bases remained unmatched. This CDR3 comprises 15 residues.

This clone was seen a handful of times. CDR3 residues: CASSIQGPNTEAFF. CDR3 nucleotides: TGTGCCAGCAGTATACAGGGACCTAACACTGAAGCTTTCTTT. The chain has TRBV2 and TRBJ1-1, with D possibly being TRBD1 (6 bases). The CDR3 loop spans 14 amino acids. The V and J ends lost 5 bases and 2 bases respectively, with 12 bases between them. Germline CDR1 SNHLY, CDR2 FYNNEI.

CDR3 nucleotide sequence: TGTGCCAGCAGCTTAGAAGTCTTCGGGCAGTACTTC. This encodes CASSLEVFGQYF. The rearrangement uses TRBV11-2 and TRBJ2-7, with D unresolved. V lost 0 bases to trimming and J lost 9 bases, with 9 bases between them. CDR3 length: 12 residues. CDR1 SGHAT and CDR2 FQNNGV come from the germline V gene.

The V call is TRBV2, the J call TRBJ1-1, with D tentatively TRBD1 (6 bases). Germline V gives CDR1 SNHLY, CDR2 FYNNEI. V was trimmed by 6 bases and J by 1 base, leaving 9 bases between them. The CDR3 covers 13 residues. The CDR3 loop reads CASSATGNTEAFF. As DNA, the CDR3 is TGTGCCAGCAGCGCGACAGGGAACACTGAAGCTTTCTTT.

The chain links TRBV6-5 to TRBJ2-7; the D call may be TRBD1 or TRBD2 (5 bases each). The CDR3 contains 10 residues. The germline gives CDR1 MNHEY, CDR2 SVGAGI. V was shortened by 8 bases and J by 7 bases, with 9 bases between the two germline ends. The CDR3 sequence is CASGGWEQYF. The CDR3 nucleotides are TGTGCCAGCGGGGGATGGGAGCAGTACTTC.

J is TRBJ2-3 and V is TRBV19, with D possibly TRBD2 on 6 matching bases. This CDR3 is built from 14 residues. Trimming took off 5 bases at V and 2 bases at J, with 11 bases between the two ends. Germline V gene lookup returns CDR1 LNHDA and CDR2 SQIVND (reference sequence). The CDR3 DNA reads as TGTGCCAGTAGTGTTAGCGGACACACAGATACGCAGTATTTT. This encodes CASSVSGHTDTQYF.

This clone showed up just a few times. CDR3 loop: CASSPLTGDRTPLHF. The CDR3 nucleotides are TGTGCCAGCAGCCCATTGACAGGGGATAGGACACCCCTCCACTTT. The chain carries TRBV11-2 and TRBJ1-6; TRBD1 matches at 8 bases. The CDR3 covers 15 residues. Germline values: CDR1 SGHAT, CDR2 FQNNGV. Trimming removed 5 bases from V and 11 bases from J; junction bases left unmatched: 11.

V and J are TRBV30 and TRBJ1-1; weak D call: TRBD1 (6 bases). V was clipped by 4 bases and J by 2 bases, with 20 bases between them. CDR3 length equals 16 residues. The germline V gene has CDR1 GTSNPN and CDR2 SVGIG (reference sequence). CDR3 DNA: TGTGCCTGGAAACGGGGGGCTTCGTCACTTAACACTGAAGCTTTCTTT. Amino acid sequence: CAWKRGASSLNTEAFF.

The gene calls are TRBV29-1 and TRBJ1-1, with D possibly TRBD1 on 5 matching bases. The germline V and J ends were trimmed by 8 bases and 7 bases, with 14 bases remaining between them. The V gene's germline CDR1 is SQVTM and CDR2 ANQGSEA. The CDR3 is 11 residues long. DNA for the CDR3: TGCAGCCCCAGACGGGGGGATGAAGCTTTCTTT. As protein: CSPRRGDEAFF.

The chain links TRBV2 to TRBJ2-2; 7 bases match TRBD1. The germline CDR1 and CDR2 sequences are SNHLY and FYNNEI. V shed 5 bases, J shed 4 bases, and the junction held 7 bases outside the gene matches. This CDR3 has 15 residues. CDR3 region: CASSSRDSVTGELFF. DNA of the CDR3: TGTGCCAGCAGTAGCCGGGACAGCGTCACCGGGGAGCTGTTTTTT.

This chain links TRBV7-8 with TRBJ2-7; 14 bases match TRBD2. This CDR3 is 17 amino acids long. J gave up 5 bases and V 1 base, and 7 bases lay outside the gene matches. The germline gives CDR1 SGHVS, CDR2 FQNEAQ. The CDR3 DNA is TGTGCCAGCAGCTTAGTGGGACTAGCGGGAGTCGGTAACGAGCAGTACTTC. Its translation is CASSLVGLAGVGNEQYF.

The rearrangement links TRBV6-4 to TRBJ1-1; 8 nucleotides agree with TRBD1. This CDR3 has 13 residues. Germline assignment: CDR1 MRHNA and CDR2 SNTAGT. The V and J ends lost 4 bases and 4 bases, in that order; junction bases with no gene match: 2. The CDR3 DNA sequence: TGTGCCAGCAGTGTTACAGGGGGCACTGAAGCTTTCTTT. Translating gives CASSVTGGTEAFF.

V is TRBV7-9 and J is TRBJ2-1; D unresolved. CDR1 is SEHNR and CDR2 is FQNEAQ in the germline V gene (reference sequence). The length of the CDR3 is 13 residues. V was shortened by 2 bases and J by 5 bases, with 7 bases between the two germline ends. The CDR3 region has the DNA TGTGCCAGCAGCTTATGGCAAAACAATGAGCAGTTCTTC. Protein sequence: CASSLWQNNEQFF.